Below, 26 T cell receptor beta chains from the same sample are listed, as sequenced in a study of cytomegalovirus exposure and HLA in healthy donors. The PCR ran on 60 Vbeta and 13 Jbeta primers. Using immunoSEQ multiplex PCR, the repertoire was profiled, and TCRdb retains in-frame clones only, with some absent. This sample has 100,000 to 150,000 clones; roughly 81% occur once, and the top ten carry roughly 0.99%. Sample: PBMCs. All receptors come from a woman aged 25-40 years in good health and CMV-seronegative.

The chain is built from TRBV6-1 and TRBJ2-1; 9 bases are shared with TRBD2. Germline lookup yields CDR1 MNHNS and CDR2 SASEGT. The J segment lost 8 bases and the V segment lost 2 bases, leaving 7 bases of the junction unmatched. The CDR3 runs 15 residues. DNA for the CDR3: TGTGCCAGCAGTGAAACGGCGGGGGGGCCCCATGAGCAGTTCTTC. This translates into CASSETAGGPHEQFF.

The rearrangement uses TRBV11-2 and TRBJ2-2; TRBD1 matches 8 bases. This CDR3 spans 19 amino acids. Losses at the gene ends were 0 bases for V and 1 base for J; bases not matched to a gene: 10. CDR1 is SGHAT, CDR2 FQNNGV, per germline. DNA for the CDR3: TGTGCCAGCAGCTTAGATCGAGACAGGGGACCCATGAACACCGGGGAGCTGTTTTTT. Protein: CASSLDRDRGPMNTGELFF.

This chain uses TRBV5-1 with TRBJ2-2; 10 nucleotides match TRBD2. The CDR3 is 16 amino acids. Losses at the gene ends were 1 base for V and 5 bases for J; bases not matched to a gene: 5. Germline assignment: CDR1 SGHRS and CDR2 YFSETQ. The CDR3 region is CASSLPSGGGTGELFF. CDR3 nucleotides: TGCGCCAGCAGCTTGCCTAGCGGGGGAGGTACCGGGGAGCTGTTTTTT.

This rearrangement joins TRBV2 to TRBJ1-6, with 9 positions matching TRBD1. The J segment lost 6 bases and the V segment lost 6 bases, leaving 6 bases of the junction unmatched. Germline V CDR1 and CDR2: SNHLY, FYNNEI. This CDR3 spans 15 amino acids. CDR3 in DNA: TGTGCCAGCAGGACGGGACAGGGAGTTAATTCACCCCTCCACTTT. Protein: CASRTGQGVNSPLHF.

CDR3 nucleotides: TGCGCCAGCAGCCAAGCCAGAGCGGACACTGAAGCTTTCTTT. It yields the protein CASSQARADTEAFF. The rearrangement uses TRBV4-1 and TRBJ1-1; no reliable D call. Trimming stripped 1 base from V and 3 bases from J, with 9 bases between. CDR1 and CDR2 from the germline V gene are MGHRA and YSYEKL. This CDR3 is built from 14 residues.

V gene TRBV5-1 combines with J gene TRBJ2-2; 13 bases map to TRBD2. V lost 2 bases, J lost 8 bases, and 9 bases stayed unmatched. Germline V gene lookup returns CDR1 SGHRS and CDR2 YFSETQ. The length of the CDR3 is 17 residues. The CDR3 region has the DNA TGCGCCAGCAGCTTAGGCGGGACTAGCGGGGTCGGAGGGGAGCTGTTTTTT. Protein sequence: CASSLGGTSGVGGELFF.

This clone is a singleton in its sample. V is TRBV18 and J is TRBJ2-7; TRBD1 might be the D (5 bases). The CDR3 covers 14 residues. V was clipped by 3 bases and J by 4 bases, with 13 bases between them. The germline V gene has CDR1 KGHSH and CDR2 LQKENI. CDR3 DNA: TGTGCCAGCTCACCGTTACAGGAGAGTTACGAGCAGTACTTC. It specifies CASSPLQESYEQYF.

The sample holds a few counts of this clone. The V call is TRBV9, the J call TRBJ2-7; D unclear. Germline CDR1 is SGDLS and CDR2 is YYNGEE. CDR3 size: 15 residues. The V and J ends lost 3 bases and 6 bases respectively, with 19 bases between them. The CDR3 DNA is TGTGCCAGCAGCGCGTATGGAGCGTCGACGGGCGAGCAGTACTTC. Protein sequence: CASSAYGASTGEQYF.

This clone was detected only a few times. The chain is built from TRBV27 and TRBJ2-3, with 12 bases fitting TRBD2. CDR1 and CDR2 from the germline V gene are MNHEY and SMNVEV (reference sequence). V trimming: 5 bases; J trimming: 0 bases; junction bases outside the gene matches: 6. This CDR3 contains 17 residues. CDR3 coding DNA: TGTGCCAGCAGTCCCCGGACTAGCGGGGATAGCACAGATACGCAGTATTTT. It yields the protein CASSPRTSGDSTDTQYF.

This chain connects TRBV7-3 to TRBJ2-1; TRBD2 matches at 10 bases. With 4 bases clipped from V and 7 bases from J, the junction kept 10 bases outside the gene matches. This CDR3 contains 16 residues. Germline CDR1 is SGHTA and CDR2 is FQGTGA. DNA for the CDR3: TGTGCCAGCAGCTCCGCACTAGCGGGACTCAAAAATGAGCAGTTCTTC. Translated: CASSSALAGLKNEQFF.

This clone has a handful of counts. This chain joins TRBV4-3 and TRBJ1-1, with D possibly TRBD1 on 6 matching bases. Germline CDR1 and CDR2: LGHNA and YSLEER. V gave up 0 bases and J gave up 4 bases, with 18 bases separating them. CDR3 size: 17 residues. The CDR3 is CASSQDHDTGHFTEAFF. The DNA of the CDR3 is TGCGCCAGCAGCCAAGATCATGATACAGGGCATTTCACTGAAGCTTTCTTT.

The rearrangement uses TRBV11-2 and TRBJ1-2; D unclear. The CDR3 covers 15 residues. Trimming pared 5 bases from V and 1 base from J, leaving 14 bases between. Germline-derived CDR1 and CDR2 are SGHAT and FQNNGV. The CDR3 DNA is TGTGCCAGCAGCCCCCTCATGGGCATTAACTATGGCTACACCTTC. Amino acids: CASSPLMGINYGYTF.

This clone was recorded only once. This chain uses TRBV5-4 with TRBJ2-5; D perhaps matches TRBD2 (6 bases). V lost 4 bases and J lost 1, with 11 bases in between. Germline CDR1 reads SGHNT; CDR2 reads YYREEE (reference sequence). The CDR3 is made up of 14 amino acids. This chain's CDR3 is CASSPPGGQETQYF. DNA for the CDR3: TGTGCCAGCAGCCCCCCCGGGGGCCAAGAGACCCAGTACTTC. The whole variable domain, remainder taken from reference TRBV5-4 and TRBJ2-5, is ETGVTQSPTHLIKTRGQQVTLRCSSQSGHNTVSWYQQALGQGPQFIFQYYREEENGRGNFPPRFSGLQFPNYSSELNVNALELDDSALYLCASSPPGGQETQYFGPGTRLLVL.

The chain carries TRBV5-6 and TRBJ2-3; D not resolved. The CDR3 is 15 amino acids. Trimming removed 1 base from V and 5 bases from J, with 14 bases in between. Germline loops: CDR1 SGHDT, CDR2 YYEEEE. In DNA form, the CDR3 reads TGTGCCAGCAGCTTGCCCTCTTTCTCAGGAGATACGCAGTATTTT. As protein: CASSLPSFSGDTQYF.

The rearrangement links TRBV7-6 to TRBJ2-2; D uncertain. Germline lookup yields CDR1 SGHVS and CDR2 FNYEAQ. The CDR3 spans 15 residues. Trimming cost V 3 bases and J 4 bases, with 12 bases left between them. The CDR3 DNA reads TGTGCCAGCAGCTTTACTGGATACAGCACCGGGGAGCTGTTTTTT. Its translation: CASSFTGYSTGELFF.

This chain connects TRBV11-3 to TRBJ2-3; 9 nucleotides match TRBD2. The CDR3 sequence is 16 residues long. Germline CDR1 reads SGHNT; CDR2 reads YENEEA. Trimming cost V 3 bases and J 6 bases; bases outside gene matches: 10. The CDR3 region has the DNA TGTGCCAGCAGCTTTTCCGTAGCGGGAGCGAAGGATACGCAGTATTTT. Its protein product is CASSFSVAGAKDTQYF.

The V and J genes are TRBV19 and TRBJ2-6; D may be TRBD2 (6 bases). Germline V gene lookup returns CDR1 LNHDA and CDR2 SQIVND (reference sequence). Between the trimmed V and J ends, which lost 3 bases and 0 bases, there was a span of 6 bases. The CDR3 covers 15 residues. The CDR3 DNA reads TGTGCCAGTAGTATGGGGGGCTCTGGGGCCAACGTCCTGACTTTC. Protein sequence: CASSMGGSGANVLTF. Full variable domain (missing parts from reference TRBV19 and TRBJ2-6): DGGITQSPKYLFRKEGQNVTLSCEQNLNHDAMYWYRQDPGQGLRLIYYSQIVNDFQKGDIAEGYSVSREKKESFPLTVTSAQKNPTAFYLCASSMGGSGANVLTFGAGSRLTVL.

The sample holds one count of this clone. This sequence joins TRBV11-2 and TRBJ1-2; 9 bases fit TRBD1. The germline CDR1 and CDR2 sequences are SGHAT and FQNNGV. The CDR3 has 17 amino acids. Trimming removed 4 bases from V and 0 bases from J; junction bases left unmatched: 9. The CDR3 DNA follows: TGTGCCAGCAGCTCGGGACAGGGAAGGATGACTAACTATGGCTACACCTTC. Its translation: CASSSGQGRMTNYGYTF.

The V and J genes are TRBV14 and TRBJ1-2; 7 bases are shared with TRBD1. Germline CDR1 and CDR2: SGHDN and FVKESK. V shed 2 bases, J shed 5 bases, and the junction held 5 bases outside the gene matches. The CDR3 is 14 amino acids. The CDR3 bases are TGTGCCAGCAGCCAAAGGACAGGTCTATATGGCTACACCTTC. Translated: CASSQRTGLYGYTF. Using reference TRBV14 and TRBJ1-2 for the parts outside the CDR3, the full variable domain is EAGVTQFPSHSVIEKGQTVTLRCDPISGHDNLYWYRRVMGKEIKFLLHFVKESKQDESGMPNNRFLAERTGGTYSTLKVQPAELEDSGVYFCASSQRTGLYGYTFGSGTRLTVV.

Points on this clone: The sample carries other DNA sequences with the same CDR3. The chain links TRBV30 to TRBJ1-5, with D maybe TRBD1 (5 bases). V was trimmed by 0 bases and J by 4 bases, leaving 7 bases between them. The V gene's germline CDR1 is GTSNPN and CDR2 SVGIG (reference sequence). There are 13 residues in the CDR3. Here the CDR3 DNA reads TGTGCCTGGAGTGTACGGGGGAATCAGCCCCAGCATTTT. It encodes CAWSVRGNQPQHF.

The gene calls are TRBV7-2 and TRBJ2-3, with TRBD1 matching over 8 bases. The CDR3 runs to 14 residues. Looked up from germline, CDR1 is SGHTA and CDR2 is FQGNSA. The junction had 3 bases not matched to a gene; V was cut back by 4 bases and J by 3 bases. The CDR3 DNA reads as TGTGCCAGCAGCTCCAGACAGGGGACAGATACGCAGTATTTT. Amino acid sequence: CASSSRQGTDTQYF.

V is TRBV7-8 and J is TRBJ1-5; TRBD1 agrees at 7 bases. The germline V gene has CDR1 SGHVS and CDR2 FQNEAQ. The CDR3 has 16 amino acids. Trimming removed 5 bases from V and 1 base from J; junction bases left unmatched: 8. The CDR3 is CASSPLQGYSNQPQHF. CDR3 sequence (DNA): TGTGCCAGCAGCCCCCTACAGGGGTACAGCAATCAGCCCCAGCATTTT.

V gene TRBV7-6 combines with J gene TRBJ1-6, with a possible D match to TRBD1 (6 bases). The CDR3 is 14 amino acids. V lost 6 bases and J lost 7, with 13 bases in between. Germline CDR1 and CDR2: SGHVS and FNYEAQ. The CDR3 DNA follows: TGTGCCAGCAGTCCGACAGGTGTCAATTCACCCCTCCACTTT. Translated: CASSPTGVNSPLHF. Complete variable domain (other parts from reference TRBV7-6 and TRBJ1-6): GAGVSQSPRYKVTKRGQDVALRCDPISGHVSLYWYRQALGQGPEFLTYFNYEAQQDKSGLPNDRFSAERPEGSISTLTIQRTEQRDSAMYRCASSPTGVNSPLHFGNGTRLTVT.

A remark on this clone: An end of the junction does not agree with germline; a read error may underlie this. This chain links TRBV28 with TRBJ2-7, with TRBD1 identical over 7 bases. Germline CDR1 and CDR2: MDHEN and SYDVKM. The CDR3 totals 14 residues. The CDR3 DNA reads as TGTGCCAGCAGCCCAAGGACAGGTGCCTACGAGCAGCACTTC. Translating gives CASSPRTGAYEQHF.

This clone was detected a few times. This chain uses TRBV27 with TRBJ2-7, with D perhaps matching TRBD1 (7 bases). The CDR3 contains 19 residues. The V and J ends lost 0 bases and 3 bases respectively, with 24 bases between them. Germline values: CDR1 MNHEY, CDR2 SMNVEV (reference sequence). In nucleotides, the CDR3 is TGTGCCAGCAGTTTATCGAGCGTCTCAGGGGGACTTGTCCTCTACGAGCAGTACTTC. Its protein product is CASSLSSVSGGLVLYEQYF.

The chain is built from TRBV5-1 and TRBJ2-5, with D possibly matching TRBD2 (5 bases). This CDR3 is built from 14 residues. V lost 0 bases, J lost 1 base, and 7 bases lay in between. The germline V gene has CDR1 SGHRS and CDR2 YFSETQ. This CDR3 reads CASSLAAVQETQYF. The CDR3 bases are TGCGCCAGCAGCTTGGCAGCGGTCCAAGAGACCCAGTACTTC.